This paragraph covers one T cell receptor (beta chain) sequence. What it binds is not known. These data are taken from a study of chemoradiotherapy in HPV16-positive cancers. Study information: A couple of HPV16-positive patients' cells yielded candidate HPV-specific clones and common motifs.

Repertoires were generated with immunoSEQ multiplex PCR, while TCRdb's copy carries only in-frame clones and drops some. In the table there are 9,000 to 15,000 clones, around 75% of which are singletons. Samples were taken several times over chemoradiotherapy. General study points: The functional HPV-specific definition rests on just a couple of HPV16-positive patients. Candidate HPV-specific clones and E7-related TCR motifs grew in tumor during treatment.

The length of the CDR3 is 15 residues. Trimming left V 6 bases short and J 0 bases short, with 15 bases between. Germline CDR1 SGHTA, CDR2 FQGNSA. Sampling was done from a patient who underwent chemoradiotherapy. This sequence originates from a human donor with HPV-associated anogenital cancer. J is TRBJ2-7 and V is TRBV7-2, with TRBD1 as a possible D gene (7 bases). The CDR3 reads CASSSAGQPSYEQYF. In DNA form, the CDR3 reads TGTGCCAGCAGTTCGGCGGGACAGCCCTCCTACGAGCAGTACTTC. Variable domain in full (rest from reference TRBV7-2 and TRBJ2-7): GAGVSQSPSNKVTEKGKDVELRCDPISGHTALYWYRQSLGQGLEFLIYFQGNSAPDKSGLPSDRFSAERTGGSVSTLTIQRTQQEDSAVYLCASSSAGQPSYEQYFGPGTRLTVT.